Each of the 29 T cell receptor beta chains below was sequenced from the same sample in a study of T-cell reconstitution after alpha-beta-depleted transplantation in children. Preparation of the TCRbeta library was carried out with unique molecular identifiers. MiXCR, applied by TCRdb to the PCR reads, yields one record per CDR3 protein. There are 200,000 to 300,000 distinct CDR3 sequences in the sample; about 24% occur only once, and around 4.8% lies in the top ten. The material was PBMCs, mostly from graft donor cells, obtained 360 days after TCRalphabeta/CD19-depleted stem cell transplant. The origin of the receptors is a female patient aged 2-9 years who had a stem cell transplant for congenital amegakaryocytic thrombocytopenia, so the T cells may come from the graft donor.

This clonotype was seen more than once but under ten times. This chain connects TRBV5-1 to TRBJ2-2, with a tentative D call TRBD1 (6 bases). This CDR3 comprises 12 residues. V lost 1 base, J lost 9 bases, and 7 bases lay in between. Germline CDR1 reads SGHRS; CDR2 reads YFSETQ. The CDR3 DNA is TGCGCCAGCAGCTTGCAGGGGAGGGAGCTGTTTTTT. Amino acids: CASSLQGRELFF. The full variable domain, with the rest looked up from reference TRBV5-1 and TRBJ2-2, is KAGVTQTPRYLIKTRGQQVTLSCSPISGHRSVSWYQQTPGQGLQFLFEYFSETQRNKGNFPGRFSGRQFSNSRSEMNVSTLELGDSALYLCASSLQGRELFFGEGSRLTVL.

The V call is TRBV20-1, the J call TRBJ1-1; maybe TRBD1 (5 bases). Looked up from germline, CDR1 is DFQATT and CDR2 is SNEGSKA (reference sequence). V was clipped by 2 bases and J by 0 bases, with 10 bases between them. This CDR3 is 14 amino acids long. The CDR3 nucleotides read TGCAGTGCTAGAACCCCGACAGTGAACACTGAAGCTTTCTTT. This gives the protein CSARTPTVNTEAFF.

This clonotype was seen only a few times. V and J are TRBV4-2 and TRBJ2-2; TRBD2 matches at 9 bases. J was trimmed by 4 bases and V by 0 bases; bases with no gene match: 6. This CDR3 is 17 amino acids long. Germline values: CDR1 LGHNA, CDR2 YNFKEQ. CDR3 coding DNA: TGTGCCAGCAGCCAAGATCGGCTAGCGGGGATCACCGGGGAGCTGTTTTTT. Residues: CASSQDRLAGITGELFF.

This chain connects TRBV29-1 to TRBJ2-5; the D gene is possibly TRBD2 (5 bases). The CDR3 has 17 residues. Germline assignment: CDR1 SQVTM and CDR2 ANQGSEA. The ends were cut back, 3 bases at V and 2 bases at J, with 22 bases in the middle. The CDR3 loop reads CSVDGPLERREQETQYF. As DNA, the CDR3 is TGCAGCGTTGATGGCCCCTTAGAGCGGAGAGAACAAGAGACCCAGTACTTC.

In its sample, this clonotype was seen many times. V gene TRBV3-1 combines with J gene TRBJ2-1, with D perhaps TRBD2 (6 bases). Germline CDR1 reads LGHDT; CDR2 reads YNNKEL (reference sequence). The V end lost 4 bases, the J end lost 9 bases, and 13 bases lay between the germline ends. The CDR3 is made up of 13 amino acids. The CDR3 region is CASSPSRRGEQFF. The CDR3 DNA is TGTGCCAGCAGCCCTAGCCGGCGGGGTGAGCAGTTCTTC.

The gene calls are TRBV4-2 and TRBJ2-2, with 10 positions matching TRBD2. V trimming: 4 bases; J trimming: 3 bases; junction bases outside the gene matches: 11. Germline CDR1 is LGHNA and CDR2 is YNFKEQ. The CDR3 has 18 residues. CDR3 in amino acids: CASSPSPSGSRDTGELFF. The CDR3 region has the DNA TGTGCCAGCAGCCCCAGCCCTAGCGGGAGTCGGGACACCGGGGAGCTGTTTTTT.

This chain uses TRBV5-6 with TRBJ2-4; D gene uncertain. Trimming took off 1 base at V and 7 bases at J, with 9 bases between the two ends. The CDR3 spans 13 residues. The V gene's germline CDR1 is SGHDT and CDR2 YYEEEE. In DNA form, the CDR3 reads TGTGCCAGCAGCTTGACTGTCCTTAACATTCAGTACTTC. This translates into CASSLTVLNIQYF.

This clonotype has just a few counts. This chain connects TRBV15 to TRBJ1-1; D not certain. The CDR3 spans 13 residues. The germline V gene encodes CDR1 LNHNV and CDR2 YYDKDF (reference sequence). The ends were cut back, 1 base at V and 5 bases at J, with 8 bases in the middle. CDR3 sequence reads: CATSRVIQTEAFF. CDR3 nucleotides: TGTGCCACCAGCAGAGTAATCCAGACTGAAGCTTTCTTT.

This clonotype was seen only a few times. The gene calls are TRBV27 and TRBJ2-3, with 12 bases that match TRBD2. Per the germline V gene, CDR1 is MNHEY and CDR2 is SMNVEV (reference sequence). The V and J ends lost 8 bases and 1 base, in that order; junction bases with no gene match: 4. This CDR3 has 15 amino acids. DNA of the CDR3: TGTGCCAGCCAACTAGCGGGAGGCCGCACAGATACGCAGTATTTT. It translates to CASQLAGGRTDTQYF.

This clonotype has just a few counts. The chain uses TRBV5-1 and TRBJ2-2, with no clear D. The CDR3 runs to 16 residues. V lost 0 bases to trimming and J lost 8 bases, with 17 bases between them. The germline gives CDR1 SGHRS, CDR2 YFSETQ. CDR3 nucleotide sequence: TGCGCCAGCAGCTTGGGCGACTTTATCCTAAGGGGGGAGCTGTTTTTT. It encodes CASSLGDFILRGELFF.

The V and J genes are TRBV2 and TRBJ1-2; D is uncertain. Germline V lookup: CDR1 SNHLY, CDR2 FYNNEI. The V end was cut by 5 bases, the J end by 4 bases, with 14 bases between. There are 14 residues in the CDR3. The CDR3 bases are TGTGCCAGCAGTCCGTTCGTGGGAATCTATGGCTACACCTTC. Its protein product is CASSPFVGIYGYTF.

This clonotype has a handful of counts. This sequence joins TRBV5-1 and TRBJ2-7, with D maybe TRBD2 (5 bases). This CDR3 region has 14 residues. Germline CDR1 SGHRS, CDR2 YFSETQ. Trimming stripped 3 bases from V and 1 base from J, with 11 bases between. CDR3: CASSSGRLSYEQYF. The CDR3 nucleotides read TGCGCCAGCAGCTCTGGCCGACTATCCTACGAGCAGTACTTC.

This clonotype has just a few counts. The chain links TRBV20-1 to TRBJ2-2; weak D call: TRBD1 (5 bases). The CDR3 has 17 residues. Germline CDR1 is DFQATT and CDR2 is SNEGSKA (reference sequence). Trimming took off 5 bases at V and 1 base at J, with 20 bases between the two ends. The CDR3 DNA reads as TGCAGTGCTCACTCACCTTGGGGCATATTGAACACCGGGGAGCTGTTTTTT. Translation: CSAHSPWGILNTGELFF.

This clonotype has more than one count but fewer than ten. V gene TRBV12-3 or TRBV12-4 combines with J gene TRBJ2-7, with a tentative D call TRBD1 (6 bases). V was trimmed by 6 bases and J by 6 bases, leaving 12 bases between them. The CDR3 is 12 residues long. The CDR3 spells CASRSIGGEQYF. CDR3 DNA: TGTGCCAGCAGGAGTATAGGGGGCGAGCAGTACTTC.

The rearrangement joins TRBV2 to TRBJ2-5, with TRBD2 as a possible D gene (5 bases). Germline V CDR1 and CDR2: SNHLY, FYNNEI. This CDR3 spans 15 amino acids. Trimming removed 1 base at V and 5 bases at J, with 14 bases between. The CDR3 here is CASSEDSHSGETQYF. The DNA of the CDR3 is TGTGCCAGCAGTGAAGATTCTCATTCGGGGGAGACCCAGTACTTC.

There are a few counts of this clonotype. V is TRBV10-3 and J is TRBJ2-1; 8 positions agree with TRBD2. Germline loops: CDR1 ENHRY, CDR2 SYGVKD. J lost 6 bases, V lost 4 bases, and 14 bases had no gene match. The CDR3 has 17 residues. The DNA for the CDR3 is TGTGCCATCAGTGGTGCGTTTTCTGCGGGGGGATCCAATGAGCAGTTCTTC. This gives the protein CAISGAFSAGGSNEQFF.

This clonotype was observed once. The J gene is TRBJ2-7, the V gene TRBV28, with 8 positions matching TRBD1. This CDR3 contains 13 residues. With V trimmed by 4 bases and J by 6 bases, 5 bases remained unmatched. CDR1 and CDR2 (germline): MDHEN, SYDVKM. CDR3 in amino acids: CASSSLTGGEQYF. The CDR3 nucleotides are TGTGCCAGCAGTTCCCTTACAGGGGGCGAGCAGTACTTC. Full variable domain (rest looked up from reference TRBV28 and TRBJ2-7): DVKVTQSSRYLVKRTGEKVFLECVQDMDHENMFWYRQDPGLGLRLIYFSYDVKMKEKGDIPEGYSVSREKKERFSLILESASTNQTSMYLCASSSLTGGEQYFGPGTRLTVT.

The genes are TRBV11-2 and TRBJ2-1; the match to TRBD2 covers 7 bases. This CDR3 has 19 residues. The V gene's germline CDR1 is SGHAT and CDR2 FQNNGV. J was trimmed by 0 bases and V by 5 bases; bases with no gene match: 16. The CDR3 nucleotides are TGTGCCAGCAGCCCGTCGCGGGGGACCCTCTCCTCCTCCTACAATGAGCAGTTCTTC. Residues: CASSPSRGTLSSSYNEQFF.

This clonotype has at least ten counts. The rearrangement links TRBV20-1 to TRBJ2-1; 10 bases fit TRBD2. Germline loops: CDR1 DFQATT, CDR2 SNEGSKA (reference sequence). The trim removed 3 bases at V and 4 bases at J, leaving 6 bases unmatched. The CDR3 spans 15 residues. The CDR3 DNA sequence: TGCAGTGCTAGTCCTAGACTAGCGGGTTACAATGAGCAGTTCTTC. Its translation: CSASPRLAGYNEQFF.

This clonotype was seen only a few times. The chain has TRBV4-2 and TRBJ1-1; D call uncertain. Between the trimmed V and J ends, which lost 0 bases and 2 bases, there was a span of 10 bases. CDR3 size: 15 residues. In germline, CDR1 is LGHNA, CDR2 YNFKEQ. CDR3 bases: TGTGCCAGCAGCCAAGATAGGTCCGGTAACACTGAAGCTTTCTTT. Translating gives CASSQDRSGNTEAFF.

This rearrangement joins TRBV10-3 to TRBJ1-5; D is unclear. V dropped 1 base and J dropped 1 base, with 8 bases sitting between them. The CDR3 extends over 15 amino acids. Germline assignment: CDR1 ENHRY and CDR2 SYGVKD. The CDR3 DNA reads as TGTGCCATCAGTGAGTTCGCGGTGAGCAATCAGCCCCAGCATTTT. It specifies CAISEFAVSNQPQHF.

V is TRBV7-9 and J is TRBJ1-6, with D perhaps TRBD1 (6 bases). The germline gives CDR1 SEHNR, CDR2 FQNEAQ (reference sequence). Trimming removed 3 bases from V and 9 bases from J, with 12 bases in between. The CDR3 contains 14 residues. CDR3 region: CASSFVGASSPLHF. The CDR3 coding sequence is TGTGCCAGCAGCTTTGTGGGGGCCAGTTCACCCCTCCACTTT.

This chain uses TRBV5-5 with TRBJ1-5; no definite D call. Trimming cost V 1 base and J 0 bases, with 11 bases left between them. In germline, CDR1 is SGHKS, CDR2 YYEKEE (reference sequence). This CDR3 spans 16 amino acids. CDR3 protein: CASSLFEGDSNQPQHF. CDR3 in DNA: TGTGCCAGCAGCTTGTTTGAGGGTGATAGCAATCAGCCCCAGCATTTT.

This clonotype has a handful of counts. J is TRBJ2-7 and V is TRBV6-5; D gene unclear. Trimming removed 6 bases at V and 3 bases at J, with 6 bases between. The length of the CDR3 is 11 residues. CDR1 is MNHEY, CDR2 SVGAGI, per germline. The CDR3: CASRDGYEQYF. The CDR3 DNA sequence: TGTGCCAGCAGGGACGGCTACGAGCAGTACTTC.

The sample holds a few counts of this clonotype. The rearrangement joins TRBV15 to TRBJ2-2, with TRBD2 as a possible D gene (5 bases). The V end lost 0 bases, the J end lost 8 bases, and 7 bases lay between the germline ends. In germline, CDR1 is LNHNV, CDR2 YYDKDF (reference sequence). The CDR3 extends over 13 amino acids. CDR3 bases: TGTGCCACCAGCAGAGACACGGGGGGGGAGCTGTTTTTT. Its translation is CATSRDTGGELFF.

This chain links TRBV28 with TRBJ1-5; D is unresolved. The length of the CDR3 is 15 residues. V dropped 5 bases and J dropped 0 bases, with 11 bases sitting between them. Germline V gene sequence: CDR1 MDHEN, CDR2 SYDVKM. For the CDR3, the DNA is TGTGCCAGCAGTCCCCGACTTTATAGCAATCAGCCCCAGCATTTT. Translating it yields CASSPRLYSNQPQHF.

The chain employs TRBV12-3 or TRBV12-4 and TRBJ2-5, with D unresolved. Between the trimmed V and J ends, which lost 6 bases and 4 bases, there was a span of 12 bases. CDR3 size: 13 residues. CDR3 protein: CASRYLKGETQYF. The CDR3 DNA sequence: TGTGCCAGCAGATACCTAAAGGGAGAGACCCAGTACTTC.

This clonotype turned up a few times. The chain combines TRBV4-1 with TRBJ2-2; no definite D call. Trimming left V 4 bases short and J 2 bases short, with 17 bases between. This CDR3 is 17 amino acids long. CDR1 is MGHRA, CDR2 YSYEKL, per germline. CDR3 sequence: CASSLGSGETNTGELFF. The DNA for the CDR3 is TGCGCCAGCAGCCTTGGTTCGGGCGAAACTAACACCGGGGAGCTGTTTTTT.

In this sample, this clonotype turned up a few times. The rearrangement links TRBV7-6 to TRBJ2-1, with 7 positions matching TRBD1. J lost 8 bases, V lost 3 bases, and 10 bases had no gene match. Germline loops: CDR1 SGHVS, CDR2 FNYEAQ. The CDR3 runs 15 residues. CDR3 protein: CASSLTQGSGDEQFF. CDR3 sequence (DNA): TGTGCCAGCAGCTTGACACAGGGGAGCGGCGATGAGCAGTTCTTC.